This TCR beta chain derives from a study of identifying expanded T cells in peripheral blood. Healthy donors had no documented immune events, such as infections, while sampled. Concerning this clone: No antigen is known for it.

Study outcomes and limitations: About 1.2 clones differed between technical replicates, versus 16.4 and 19 over time. Across healthy donors, higher total template counts meant significantly greater roughly 2-week count variance.

Clones were sequenced by immunoSEQ multiplex PCR, and TCRdb holds only the in-frame ones, with some missing. The profile shows around 120,000 clones, around 88% of them singletons. Material: blood. The clonotype was recovered from a person aged 18 to 70 in good health.

CDR3 residues: CASSGAGTGYEQFF. The CDR3 nucleotides read TGTGCCAGCAGTGGCGCCGGGACAGGGTATGAGCAGTTCTTC. The chain combines TRBV6-5 with TRBJ2-1, with 9 bases lining up with TRBD1. The CDR3 length is 14 residues. The germline V gene encodes CDR1 MNHEY and CDR2 SVGAGI. J gave up 8 bases and V 5 bases, and 7 bases lay outside the gene matches.